This passage covers 28 T cell receptor beta chains from one sample sequenced in a study of blood T cell repertoires in COVID-19. Sequencing used immunoSEQ multiplex PCR; TCRdb keeps in-frame clones, though not all of them. The table shows about 170,000 clones, with about 86% occurring only once. The sample taken for sequencing was peripheral blood. Receptors were obtained from a man between 18 and 35 years old with active or convalescent COVID-19.

The chain employs TRBV29-1 and TRBJ2-3, with 7 bases fitting TRBD2. V was clipped by 5 bases and J by 2 bases; unmatched bases: 10. Germline V gives CDR1 SQVTM, CDR2 ANQGSEA. The CDR3 has 15 amino acids. The CDR3, as DNA: TGCAGCGTTTATTCTACTCGACTAGCCACAGATACGCAGTATTTT. Its protein product is CSVYSTRLATDTQYF.

The genes are TRBV11-3 and TRBJ1-2; maybe TRBD1 (5 bases). V lost 4 bases and J lost 1, with 16 bases in between. The length of the CDR3 is 16 residues. CDR1 is SGHNT, CDR2 YENEEA, per germline. CDR3 in DNA: TGTGCCAGCAGCTCACCTCTGGACACCGGTAACTATGGCTACACCTTC. Translated, it gives CASSSPLDTGNYGYTF.

The rearrangement links TRBV5-1 to TRBJ2-3; TRBD2 aligns across 11 bases. CDR1 is SGHRS, CDR2 YFSETQ, per germline. This CDR3 has 16 amino acids. The V gene end was trimmed by 4 bases and the J gene end by 2 bases; junction bases not matched to a gene: 6. CDR3 sequence (DNA): TGCGCCAGCAGCAAAGGGACTAGCGGTTTCACAGATACGCAGTATTTT. Its protein is CASSKGTSGFTDTQYF.

The J gene is TRBJ1-5, the V gene TRBV9; D is uncertain. Germline values: CDR1 SGDLS, CDR2 YYNGEE. V shed 0 bases and J shed 0 bases, with 7 bases lying between them. The CDR3 covers 15 residues. The DNA of the CDR3 is TGTGCCAGCAGCGTAGGGCCCAATAGCAATCAGCCCCAGCATTTT. Translating gives CASSVGPNSNQPQHF.

This chain connects TRBV5-1 to TRBJ1-6, with 8 bases lining up with TRBD1. The trim removed 0 bases at V and 15 bases at J, leaving 5 bases unmatched. CDR1 is SGHRS, CDR2 YFSETQ, per germline. CDR3 size: 13 residues. The CDR3 sequence is CASSLEQGAHLHF. Written as DNA, the CDR3 is TGCGCCAGCAGCTTGGAGCAGGGGGCCCACCTCCACTTT.

The V call is TRBV30, the J call TRBJ1-2; 9 bases are shared with TRBD1. V dropped 1 base and J dropped 6; count of bases not matched to a gene: 6. Germline CDR1 reads GTSNPN; CDR2 reads SVGIG (reference sequence). CDR3 length: 14 amino acids. CDR3 coding DNA: TGTGCCTGGAGTGAGATCGGGACAGGGAATGGCTACACCTTC. Its protein product is CAWSEIGTGNGYTF.

The V and J genes are TRBV24-1 and TRBJ2-1, with 9 bases matching TRBD1. V lost 4 bases, J lost 3 bases, and 6 bases stayed unmatched. Germline V lookup: CDR1 KGHDR, CDR2 SFDVKD. CDR3 length: 16 residues. Here the CDR3 DNA reads TGTGCCACCAGTGAACCGGGACAGGGATACTACAATGAGCAGTTCTTC. It encodes CATSEPGQGYYNEQFF.

The V call is TRBV27, the J call TRBJ1-5; possible D gene TRBD1, 5 bases. The CDR3 has 14 residues. The V gene's germline CDR1 is MNHEY and CDR2 SMNVEV (reference sequence). The V end was cut by 4 bases, the J end by 2 bases, with 9 bases between. The CDR3 DNA reads as TGTGCCAGCAGTTGGGGACTGGGCAATCAGCCCCAGCATTTT. Amino acid sequence: CASSWGLGNQPQHF.

The chain uses TRBV7-9 and TRBJ1-1, with a possible D match to TRBD1 (5 bases). V shed 5 bases and J shed 2 bases, with 12 bases lying between them. Germline values: CDR1 SEHNR, CDR2 FQNEAQ (reference sequence). The CDR3 length is 14 residues. CDR3 in DNA: TGTGCCAGCAGCCCTTGGACACCTAACACTGAAGCTTTCTTT. Amino acid sequence: CASSPWTPNTEAFF. The variable domain in full, completed from reference TRBV7-9 and TRBJ1-1, reads DTGVSQNPRHKITKRGQNVTFRCDPISEHNRLYWYRQTLGQGPEFLTYFQNEAQLEKSRLLSDRFSAERPKGSFSTLEIQRTEQGDSAMYLCASSPWTPNTEAFFGQGTRLTVV.

The V gene is TRBV7-9, the J gene TRBJ1-1; weak D call: TRBD1 (5 bases). Germline V gene data show CDR1 as SEHNR and CDR2 as FQNEAQ (reference sequence). V was trimmed by 5 bases and J by 0 bases, leaving 19 bases between them. The CDR3 consists of 17 residues. The CDR3 DNA follows: TGTGCCAGCAGCCTCGGGGGAGGCATACTACTGAACACTGAAGCTTTCTTT. Amino acids: CASSLGGGILLNTEAFF.

V and J are TRBV19 and TRBJ1-1; D is possibly TRBD1 (6 bases). Germline values: CDR1 LNHDA, CDR2 SQIVND (reference sequence). This CDR3 region has 14 residues. Trimming cost V 6 bases and J 5 bases, with 16 bases left between them. CDR3 sequence (DNA): TGTGCCAGTAGATTGGGGGCATTGGAAACTGAAGCTTTCTTT. Translation gives CASRLGALETEAFF.

The chain is built from TRBV5-1 and TRBJ1-2, with D tentatively TRBD1 (5 bases). The CDR3 spans 15 residues. Germline CDR1 SGHRS, CDR2 YFSETQ. V lost 4 bases, J lost 3 bases, and 16 bases lay in between. The CDR3 loop reads CASSPGNPIHYGYTF. CDR3 DNA sequence: TGCGCCAGCAGCCCAGGGAACCCGATACACTATGGCTACACCTTC.

The gene calls are TRBV21-1 and TRBJ2-7; whether TRBD2, the table's D call, matches the DNA was not checked. TRBV21-1 is a pseudogene. The CDR3 contains 15 residues. The CDR3 sequence is CASSTFSESSYEQYV. The CDR3 DNA sequence: TGTGCCAGCAGCACCTTCAGCGAAAGCTCCTACGAGCAGTACGTC.

This clone was picked up a small number of times. The J gene is TRBJ1-2, the V gene TRBV12-3 or TRBV12-4, with D possibly TRBD1 on 5 matching bases. This CDR3 is built from 12 residues. The V and J ends lost 5 bases and 8 bases respectively, with 12 bases between them. The CDR3 DNA sequence: TGTGCCAGCAGTCAGATACCAGGGGGCTACACCTTC. Translated: CASSQIPGGYTF.

The chain carries TRBV5-1 and TRBJ2-1, with a possible D match to TRBD2 (5 bases). The CDR3 covers 14 residues. CDR1 and CDR2 (germline): SGHRS, YFSETQ. With 0 bases removed from V and 6 bases from J, the gap between germline ends came to 10 bases. Here the CDR3 DNA reads TGCGCCAGCAGCTTGGGGACTTACCCCAATGAGCAGTTCTTC. This gives the protein CASSLGTYPNEQFF.

The genes are TRBV7-2 and TRBJ2-1; 12 bases are shared with TRBD1. The CDR3 covers 16 residues. The germline V gene encodes CDR1 SGHTA and CDR2 FQGNSA. The V gene end was trimmed by 1 base and the J gene end by 9 bases; junction bases not matched to a gene: 7. The CDR3 DNA is TGTGCCAGCAGCTTAGTCGGGACAGGGGGCGCGGGTGAGCAGTTCTTC. It encodes CASSLVGTGGAGEQFF.

This chain joins TRBV29-1 and TRBJ2-3, with 9 bases fitting TRBD2. CDR3 length: 18 amino acids. With V trimmed by 7 bases and J by 5 bases, 22 bases remained unmatched. From germline, CDR1 is SQVTM and CDR2 ANQGSEA. DNA for the CDR3: TGCAGCGCCAGAGCGGGGACTAGCATGTTACAAATTGAAGATACGCAGTATTTT. Amino acids: CSARAGTSMLQIEDTQYF.

This rearrangement joins TRBV9 to TRBJ2-1; 9 bases line up with TRBD1. Germline CDR1 and CDR2: SGDLS and YYNGEE. The CDR3 runs 19 residues. V lost 3 bases to trimming and J lost 0 bases; unmatched junction nucleotides: 13. CDR3 amino acids: CASSALTGGMGSSYNEQFF. In DNA, the CDR3 is TGTGCCAGCAGCGCCCTTACAGGGGGCATGGGGAGCTCCTACAATGAGCAGTTCTTC. The whole variable domain, remainder taken from reference TRBV9 and TRBJ2-1, is DSGVTQTPKHLITATGQRVTLRCSPRSGDLSVYWYQQSLDQGLQFLIQYYNGEERAKGNILERFSAQQFPDLHSELNLSSLELGDSALYFCASSALTGGMGSSYNEQFFGPGTRLTVL.

This clone was observed a handful of times. The chain has TRBV28 and TRBJ1-6; tentative D call: TRBD1 (5 bases). Trimming left V 4 bases short and J 11 bases short, with 21 bases between. This CDR3 contains 16 residues. Germline V gene sequence: CDR1 MDHEN, CDR2 SYDVKM. The CDR3, as DNA: TGTGCCAGCAGTTCCCACCTGGGACTGCTTATCCCACCCCTCCACTTT. Encoded protein: CASSSHLGLLIPPLHF.

The chain couples TRBV10-2 to TRBJ1-5; perhaps TRBD1 as D (5 bases). Germline V gene sequence: CDR1 WSHSY, CDR2 SAAADI. This CDR3 is built from 17 residues. Trimming took 7 bases from V and 2 from J, leaving 21 bases between them. The CDR3 DNA sequence: TGCGCCAGCACCGAAACAAAGGACATCTTGGGCAATCAGCCCCAGCATTTT. Residues: CASTETKDILGNQPQHF.

This sequence joins TRBV6-2 or TRBV6-3 and TRBJ2-7; D uncertain. The CDR3 is 12 residues long. Germline V gives CDR1 MNHEY, CDR2 SVGEGT. V shed 2 bases and J shed 2 bases, with 4 bases lying between them. The CDR3 region is CASSYPAYEQYF. The CDR3 DNA reads as TGTGCCAGCAGTTACCCTGCCTACGAGCAGTACTTC.

V and J are TRBV5-5 and TRBJ2-7, with TRBD1 matching 8 bases. CDR1 and CDR2 from the germline V gene are SGHKS and YYEKEE (reference sequence). The CDR3 contains 14 residues. The V gene end was trimmed by 2 bases and the J gene end by 2 bases; junction bases not matched to a gene: 3. The CDR3 nucleotides read TGTGCCAGCAGCTTTGGGACAGGAGCCTACGAGCAGTACTTC. It is translated as CASSFGTGAYEQYF.

The chain is built from TRBV10-2 and TRBJ1-2; possible D gene TRBD1, 5 bases. The V and J ends lost 0 bases and 8 bases respectively, with 10 bases between them. Germline CDR1 WSHSY, CDR2 SAAADI. The CDR3 length is 13 residues. CDR3 residues: CASSESRVYGYTF. The CDR3 DNA is TGCGCCAGCAGTGAGTCCAGGGTATACGGCTACACCTTC.

J is TRBJ1-4 and V is TRBV12-1. TRBV12-1 is tagged as a pseudogene. The CDR3 loop spans 15 amino acids. The CDR3 is CASSERTSSFEKLFF. The CDR3 bases are TGTGCCAGCAGCGAGCGGACGTCGAGTTTTGAAAAACTGTTTTTT.

The chain carries TRBV11-2 and TRBJ1-2, with TRBD1 as a possible D gene (5 bases). There are 15 residues in the CDR3. Germline V gene sequence: CDR1 SGHAT, CDR2 FQNNGV. Between the trimmed V and J ends, which lost 2 bases and 4 bases, there was a span of 14 bases. For the CDR3, the DNA is TGTGCCAGCAGCTTAAGTCTGGGGGGTGTCTATGGCTACACCTTC. It codes for CASSLSLGGVYGYTF.

This clone was detected only a few times. J is TRBJ1-2 and V is TRBV10-3; D may be TRBD1 (5 bases). CDR3 length: 13 residues. The V gene's germline CDR1 is ENHRY and CDR2 SYGVKD. V lost 7 bases and J lost 8, with 17 bases in between. CDR3 in amino acids: CAITNTDIQGYTF. In nucleotides, the CDR3 is TGTGCCATCACTAACACGGACATACAGGGCTACACCTTC.

This clone was seen a few times. This chain uses TRBV27 with TRBJ2-7; TRBD2 matches at 14 bases. The CDR3 extends over 17 amino acids. CDR1 and CDR2 from the germline V gene are MNHEY and SMNVEV (reference sequence). Unmatched junction bases numbered 11, after V lost 6 bases and J lost 4 bases. Written as DNA, the CDR3 is TGTGCCAGCAGCACCGGGACTAGCGGGGGCTCGACTTACGAGCAGTACGTC. This codes for CASSTGTSGGSTYEQYV.

Only a few counts were recorded for this clone. The rearrangement uses TRBV7-2 and TRBJ2-2; 10 nucleotides align to TRBD2. This CDR3 region has 16 residues. The ends lost 4 bases at V and 3 bases at J; junction bases unmatched: 5. Germline V gene lookup returns CDR1 SGHTA and CDR2 FQGNSA. As DNA, the CDR3 is TGTGCCAGCAGCTCCTGGACTAGCGGATACACCGGGGAGCTGTTTTTT. Protein sequence: CASSSWTSGYTGELFF.